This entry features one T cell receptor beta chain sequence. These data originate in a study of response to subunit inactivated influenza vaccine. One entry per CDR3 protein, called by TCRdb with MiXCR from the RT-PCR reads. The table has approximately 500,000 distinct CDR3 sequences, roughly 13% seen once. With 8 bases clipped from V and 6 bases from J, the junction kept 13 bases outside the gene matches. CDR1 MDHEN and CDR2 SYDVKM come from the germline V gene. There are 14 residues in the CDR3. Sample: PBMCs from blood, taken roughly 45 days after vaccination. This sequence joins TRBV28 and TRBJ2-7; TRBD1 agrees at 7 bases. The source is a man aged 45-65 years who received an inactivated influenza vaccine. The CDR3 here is CASENQPTGREQYF. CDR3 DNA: TGTGCCAGCGAGAACCAACCGACAGGGCGCGAGCAGTACTTC. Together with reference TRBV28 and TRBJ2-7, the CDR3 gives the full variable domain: DVKVTQSSRYLVKRTGEKVFLECVQDMDHENMFWYRQDPGLGLRLIYFSYDVKMKEKGDIPEGYSVSREKKERFSLILESASTNQTSMYLCASENQPTGREQYFGPGTRLTVT.